These 17 T cell receptor beta chains were sequenced from one sample in a study of T cells in Graves' hyperthyroidism and ophthalmopathy. RNA transcripts were the template for amplifying TCR beta CDR3 regions. The primer set for the first-round RT-PCR of the TCR CDR3 was HTBI. TCRdb re-derived calls from the multiplex PCR reads in MiXCR, one entry per CDR3 protein. The sample records approximately 370,000 distinct CDR3 sequences, about 18% being singletons. The sequenced sample consisted of blood. The receptors stem from a woman aged 25 to 45 with Graves' hyperthyroidism that later progressed to Graves' ophthalmopathy.

This clonotype was observed a few times. The J gene is TRBJ2-5, the V gene TRBV7-9; maybe TRBD2 (6 bases). The CDR3 has 15 residues. The germline V gene encodes CDR1 SEHNR and CDR2 FQNEAQ (reference sequence). Between the trimmed V and J ends, which lost 3 bases and 5 bases, there was a span of 16 bases. In DNA form, the CDR3 reads TGTGCCAGCAGCTTGGGGTACGGGGGAAGGGAGACCCAGTACTTC. As protein: CASSLGYGGRETQYF. Variable domain in full (rest from reference TRBV7-9 and TRBJ2-5): DTGVSQNPRHKITKRGQNVTFRCDPISEHNRLYWYRQTLGQGPEFLTYFQNEAQLEKSRLLSDRFSAERPKGSFSTLEIQRTEQGDSAMYLCASSLGYGGRETQYFGPGTRLLVL.

As concerns this clonotype: A read error may be the cause here, since a much bigger clone is one base away. Likely a read error: the CDR3 ends without its conserved phenylalanine or tryptophan. This rearrangement joins TRBV7-2 to TRBJ2-2; unclear D gene. Germline CDR1 reads SGHTA; CDR2 reads FQGNSA. This CDR3 is 15 amino acids long. Deletions cut 1 base from V and 0 bases from J, with 6 bases between. The CDR3 DNA reads as TGTGCCAGCAGCTTAGGTCCATCGAACACCGGGGAGCTGTTTCTT. Protein sequence: CASSLGPSNTGELFL.

This clonotype was seen at least ten times. The J gene is TRBJ2-1, the V gene TRBV28; 11 nucleotides align to TRBD2. Germline V gives CDR1 MDHEN, CDR2 SYDVKM. This CDR3 region has 15 residues. The trim removed 6 bases at V and 7 bases at J, leaving 8 bases unmatched. CDR3 nucleotide sequence: TGTGCCAGCAGCCGATTCCTAGCGGGAGGTAATGAGCAGTTCTTC. Protein: CASSRFLAGGNEQFF.

Many counts were recorded for this clonotype. V usage is TRBV27 and J usage is TRBJ2-6, with TRBD1 matching over 7 bases. Trimming cost V 7 bases and J 1 base; bases outside gene matches: 1. This CDR3 has 14 residues. CDR1 and CDR2 (germline): MNHEY, SMNVEV (reference sequence). The CDR3 is CASTTGSGANVLTF. In nucleotides, the CDR3 is TGTGCCAGCACGACAGGGTCTGGGGCCAACGTCCTGACTTTC.

In this sample, this clonotype turned up many times. This clone may be a read error of a much larger clone one base away. The chain recombines TRBV20-1 with TRBJ1-4, with 7 bases matching TRBD1. The CDR3 is 13 amino acids. Losses at the gene ends were 5 bases for V and 7 bases for J; bases not matched to a gene: 7. CDR1 is DFQATT, CDR2 SNEGSKA, per germline (reference sequence). CDR3 sequence (DNA): TGCAGTGCTTTTTCGGGACAGTTTGAAAAACTGTTTTTT. Translating it yields CSAFSGQFEKLFF.

This clonotype was recorded at least ten times. The chain is built from TRBV28 and TRBJ1-6; D is ambiguous. The CDR3 consists of 14 residues. In germline, CDR1 is MDHEN, CDR2 SYDVKM. V dropped 5 bases and J dropped 7 bases, with 12 bases sitting between them. The CDR3 DNA reads TGTGCCAGCAGTCTCCTTGGGGTAAATTCACCCCTCCACTTT. Its protein is CASSLLGVNSPLHF.

The CDR3 region has the DNA TGTGCCACCAGTGATTTGGGGCTAGCGGAGACCACAGATACGCAGTATTTT. Encoded protein: CATSDLGLAETTDTQYF. The chain uses TRBV24-1 and TRBJ2-3, with 7 bases lining up with TRBD2. J lost 2 bases, V lost 0 bases, and 7 bases had no gene match. Germline V gives CDR1 KGHDR, CDR2 SFDVKD. The CDR3 spans 17 residues.

This clonotype was counted only a few times. This chain links TRBV4-2 with TRBJ2-6; D not resolved. Germline CDR1 and CDR2: LGHNA and YNFKEQ. V lost 1 base and J 0 bases, leaving 13 bases between the germline ends. CDR3 length: 18 residues. CDR3 region: CASSQGLSESSGANVLTF. The CDR3 coding sequence is TGTGCCAGCAGCCAAGGTCTCAGTGAAAGCTCTGGGGCCAACGTCCTGACTTTC.

Ten or more counts support this clonotype. CDR3 DNA sequence: TGTGCCAGCAGATACTCTAGTGTCGGCACAGATACGCAGTATTTT. This gives the protein CASRYSSVGTDTQYF. V is TRBV27 and J is TRBJ2-3; the D is unclear. The CDR3 totals 15 residues. Germline assignment: CDR1 MNHEY and CDR2 SMNVEV (reference sequence). Between the trimmed V and J ends, which lost 6 bases and 1 base, there was a span of 14 bases.

This clonotype occurred many times. The gene calls are TRBV28 and TRBJ2-1, with 7 nucleotides matching TRBD1. The CDR3 runs 14 residues. With 4 bases clipped from V and 5 bases from J, the junction kept 5 bases outside the gene matches. CDR1 and CDR2 from the germline V gene are MDHEN and SYDVKM. Here the CDR3 reads CASSWRDRDNEQFF. The DNA for the CDR3 is TGTGCCAGCAGTTGGAGAGACAGGGACAATGAGCAGTTCTTC.

The chain has TRBV28 and TRBJ2-7, with 8 bases matching TRBD1. V dropped 4 bases and J dropped 0; count of bases not matched to a gene: 5. Germline CDR1 is MDHEN and CDR2 is SYDVKM. The CDR3 totals 15 residues. In DNA form, the CDR3 reads TGTGCCAGCAGTTCTCAGGGGGCCAGCTCCTACGAGCAGTACTTC. Translated: CASSSQGASSYEQYF.

Many counts were recorded for this clonotype. The chain has TRBV12-3 or TRBV12-4 and TRBJ2-3; D tentatively fits TRBD1 or TRBD2 (6 bases each). V lost 4 bases, J lost 2 bases, and 13 bases lay in between. This CDR3 has 15 residues. Written as DNA, the CDR3 is TGTGCCAGCAGTTATAGCGGACAGTCCACAGATACGCAGTATTTT. Translating gives CASSYSGQSTDTQYF.

The gene calls are TRBV4-1 and TRBJ2-3, with D possibly TRBD2 on 6 matching bases. This CDR3 spans 17 amino acids. V was pared by 3 bases and J by 0 bases, with 16 bases between. CDR1 is MGHRA and CDR2 is YSYEKL in the germline V gene. Here the CDR3 DNA reads TGCGCCAGCAGCCAGGACTACCTAGCAATCAGCACAGATACGCAGTATTTT. It yields the protein CASSQDYLAISTDTQYF.

This clonotype was recorded a few times. J is TRBJ2-1 and V is TRBV2; 10 bases are a match to TRBD2. The CDR3 length is 15 residues. The germline V gene encodes CDR1 SNHLY and CDR2 FYNNEI. J lost 3 bases, V lost 7 bases, and 6 bases had no gene match. The CDR3 spells CASIKSSGGYNEQFF. CDR3 coding DNA: TGTGCCAGCATCAAGTCTAGCGGGGGCTACAATGAGCAGTTCTTC.

V gene TRBV5-4 combines with J gene TRBJ2-3; the match to TRBD1 covers 8 bases. Trimming cost V 3 bases and J 1 base; bases outside gene matches: 4. The CDR3 is 15 amino acids. CDR1 and CDR2 (germline): SGHNT, YYREEE (reference sequence). Here the CDR3 reads CASSSDRVGTDTQYF. In DNA form, the CDR3 reads TGTGCCAGCAGCTCGGACAGGGTTGGCACAGATACGCAGTATTTT.

This clonotype was observed at least ten times. J is TRBJ2-7 and V is TRBV27; tentatively, D is TRBD1 (6 bases). The ends were cut back, 2 bases at V and 4 bases at J, with 12 bases in the middle. Germline CDR1 MNHEY, CDR2 SMNVEV (reference sequence). The CDR3 has 14 residues. CDR3 nucleotides: TGTGCCAGCAGTTTAGGGGGCAATACTTACGAGCAGTACTTC. Translation gives CASSLGGNTYEQYF.

The genes are TRBV7-8 and TRBJ2-1; 8 bases fit TRBD1. The CDR3 sequence is 14 residues long. CDR1 is SGHVS, CDR2 FQNEAQ, per germline. V lost 8 bases and J lost 7; bases outside the gene matches: 10. The chain's CDR3 is CASEGTGWENEQFF. For the CDR3, the DNA is TGTGCCAGCGAGGGGACAGGCTGGGAGAATGAGCAGTTCTTC.